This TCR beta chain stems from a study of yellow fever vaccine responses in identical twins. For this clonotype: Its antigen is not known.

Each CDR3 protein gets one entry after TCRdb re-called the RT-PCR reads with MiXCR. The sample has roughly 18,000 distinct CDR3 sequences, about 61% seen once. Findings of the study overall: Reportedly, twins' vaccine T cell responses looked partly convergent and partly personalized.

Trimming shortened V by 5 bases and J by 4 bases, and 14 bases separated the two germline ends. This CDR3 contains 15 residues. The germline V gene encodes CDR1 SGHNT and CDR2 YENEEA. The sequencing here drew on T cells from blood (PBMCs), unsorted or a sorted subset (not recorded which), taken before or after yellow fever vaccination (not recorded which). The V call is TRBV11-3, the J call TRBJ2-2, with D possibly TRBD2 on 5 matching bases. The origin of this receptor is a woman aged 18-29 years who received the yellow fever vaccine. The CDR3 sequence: CASSQQSGSTGELFF. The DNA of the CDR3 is TGTGCCAGCAGCCAACAAAGCGGATCCACCGGGGAGCTGTTTTTT.